This T cell receptor beta chain was identified during a study of response to subunit inactivated influenza vaccine. Using its own MiXCR run on the RT-PCR reads, TCRdb lists one record per CDR3 protein. Here the sample spans 150,000 to 200,000 distinct CDR3 sequences, 10% to 15% being singletons. This clonotype turned up a few times. Germline CDR1 reads GTSNPN; CDR2 reads SVGIG (reference sequence). The CDR3 is 16 amino acids. Between the trimmed V and J ends, which lost 0 bases and 0 bases, there was a span of 13 bases. The data also belong to a second study, concerning T cells expressing NK-cell markers. Per that study: Synthesis of TCR beta cDNA relied on 5'RACE template switching carrying UMIs. HCMV specificity of expanded NKG2C+ T cell clones remained unclear.

This chain joins TRBV30 and TRBJ2-3, with D perhaps TRBD2 (6 bases). The sample in question was CD8+ T cells sorted from PBMCs, obtained roughly 12 days after vaccination. This clonotype originated in a man in his fifties or sixties who received an inactivated influenza vaccine. The CDR3 sequence: CAWSVGSGSSTDTQYF. The CDR3 DNA reads as TGTGCCTGGAGTGTCGGTAGCGGATCTAGCACAGATACGCAGTATTTT.